These 32 T cell receptor beta chains were all obtained from the same sample, sequenced in a study of control samples from healthy donors and cancer patients. Assay: immunoSEQ multiplex PCR; the TCRdb copy retains only in-frame clones and omits some. The sample shows around 110,000 clones, 80% to 90% of them seen only once. The sequencing input was PBMCs. Source of these receptors: a woman in her forties or fifties with colorectal cancer.

The chain has TRBV5-5 and TRBJ1-2; D is undetermined. The CDR3 consists of 13 residues. With 4 bases removed from V and 8 bases from J, the gap between germline ends came to 15 bases. CDR1 and CDR2 from the germline V gene are SGHKS and YYEKEE (reference sequence). The CDR3 region has the DNA TGTGCCAGCAGCCCCGCTGCGGTTACGGGCTACACCTTC. Its translation: CASSPAAVTGYTF. The variable domain in full, with the rest retrieved from reference TRBV5-5 and TRBJ1-2, is DAGVTQSPTHLIKTRGQQVTLRCSPISGHKSVSWYQQVLGQGPQFIFQYYEKEERGRGNFPDRFSARQFPNYSSELNVNALLLGDSALYLCASSPAAVTGYTFGSGTRLTVV.

The genes are TRBV9 and TRBJ2-1; D tentatively reads TRBD1 or TRBD2 (5 bases each). The CDR3 spans 14 residues. Trimming shortened V by 6 bases and J by 0 bases, and 10 bases separated the two germline ends. CDR1 is SGDLS, CDR2 YYNGEE, per germline. The CDR3 here is CASNKGSSYNEQFF. The CDR3 DNA is TGTGCCAGCAATAAGGGGAGCTCCTACAATGAGCAGTTCTTC.

The V gene is TRBV10-1, the J gene TRBJ2-7; the match to TRBD1 covers 7 bases. Trimming took 8 bases from V and 5 from J; bases not matched to a gene: 6. The germline CDR1 and CDR2 sequences are WNHNN and SYGVQD (reference sequence). This CDR3 is 12 amino acids long. CDR3 in amino acids: CASDRVLDEQYF. The CDR3 DNA reads TGCGCCAGCGACAGGGTTCTGGACGAGCAGTACTTC.

The rearrangement links TRBV5-1 to TRBJ2-5; 8 bases are a match to TRBD2. This CDR3 contains 14 residues. The V segment lost 0 bases and the J segment 5 bases; nucleotides outside the gene matches: 3. Germline V gene data show CDR1 as SGHRS and CDR2 as YFSETQ. This chain's CDR3 is CASSLGTGGETQYF. The CDR3 coding sequence is TGCGCCAGCAGCTTGGGGACGGGAGGGGAGACCCAGTACTTC.

This clone was seen more than once but under ten times. The J gene is TRBJ2-2, the V gene TRBV15, with TRBD2 identical over 7 bases. The CDR3 extends over 15 amino acids. V trimming: 3 bases; J trimming: 8 bases; junction bases outside the gene matches: 9. Per germline, CDR1 LNHNV and CDR2 YYDKDF (reference sequence). The CDR3 region is CATSSPSRGLGELFF. DNA for the CDR3: TGTGCCACCAGCAGCCCGTCGCGGGGGTTGGGGGAGCTGTTTTTT.

The chain links TRBV7-9 to TRBJ2-2; TRBD1 or TRBD2 may be the D gene (5 bases each). This CDR3 spans 15 amino acids. V was cut by 5 bases and J by 4 bases, with 14 bases left in between. Germline CDR1 reads SEHNR; CDR2 reads FQNEAQ (reference sequence). CDR3 residues: CASSPRGQITGELFF. The CDR3 DNA reads as TGTGCCAGCAGCCCCCGGGGCCAGATCACCGGGGAGCTGTTTTTT.

The chain combines TRBV19 with TRBJ1-6; D is unclear. With 3 bases removed from V and 3 bases from J, the gap between germline ends came to 6 bases. This CDR3 is built from 14 residues. Germline CDR1 is LNHDA and CDR2 is SQIVND (reference sequence). Here the CDR3 reads CASSIRDYNSPLHF. In nucleotides, the CDR3 is TGTGCCAGTAGTATTCGGGACTATAATTCACCCCTCCACTTT.

This chain connects TRBV5-1 to TRBJ1-4, with TRBD1 as a possible D gene (5 bases). The CDR3 loop spans 14 amino acids. The V gene's germline CDR1 is SGHRS and CDR2 YFSETQ. V lost 0 bases, J lost 5 bases, and 8 bases lay in between. CDR3 protein: CASSLDRLNEKLFF. In DNA form, the CDR3 reads TGCGCCAGCAGCTTGGACAGGCTGAATGAAAAACTGTTTTTT.

CDR3 residues: CASSQVLDGGDYGYTF. The DNA for the CDR3 is TGTGCCAGCAGCCAAGTTTTAGACGGAGGGGACTATGGCTACACCTTC. V and J are TRBV4-2 and TRBJ1-2, with a weak D call TRBD1 (5 bases). Germline V gene lookup returns CDR1 LGHNA and CDR2 YNFKEQ. The CDR3 runs 16 residues. Trimming cost V 1 base and J 3 bases, with 15 bases left between them.

The chain links TRBV5-8 to TRBJ1-2; a possible D gene is TRBD1 (6 bases). CDR3 size: 13 residues. The germline V and J ends were trimmed by 2 bases and 6 bases, with 11 bases remaining between them. CDR1 is SGHTS and CDR2 is YDEGEE in the germline V gene. The CDR3 loop reads CASSFRGMNGYTF. Written as DNA, the CDR3 is TGTGCCAGCAGCTTCAGGGGTATGAATGGCTACACCTTC.

This chain joins TRBV19 and TRBJ1-2; no definite D call. CDR3 length: 15 residues. V was cut by 1 base and J by 8 bases, with 17 bases left in between. Germline CDR1 reads LNHDA; CDR2 reads SQIVND (reference sequence). The DNA for the CDR3 is TGTGCCAGTAGTATAGGCCTCGGGCGCACGTTCGGCTACACCTTC. This codes for CASSIGLGRTFGYTF.

This clone has a single count. This rearrangement joins TRBV30 to TRBJ1-1, with a possible D match to TRBD1 (5 bases). CDR3 length: 16 residues. Germline V gene sequence: CDR1 GTSNPN, CDR2 SVGIG (reference sequence). Trimming pared 0 bases from V and 1 base from J, leaving 15 bases between. Here the CDR3 reads CAWSVRGPKPNTEAFF. CDR3 DNA sequence: TGTGCCTGGAGTGTAAGGGGACCCAAACCGAACACTGAAGCTTTCTTT.

The chain uses TRBV7-9 and TRBJ2-2, with a possible D match to TRBD1 (6 bases). Germline CDR1 SEHNR, CDR2 FQNEAQ (reference sequence). The CDR3 spans 15 residues. V lost 5 bases to trimming and J lost 4 bases, with 14 bases between them. The CDR3 protein is CASSPRQAITGELFF. Here the CDR3 DNA reads TGTGCCAGCAGCCCGCGACAGGCTATCACCGGGGAGCTGTTTTTT.

The CDR3 reads CASSLRGEKQFF. As DNA, the CDR3 is TGTGCCAGCAGCTTAAGGGGGGAGAAGCAGTTCTTC. The chain employs TRBV7-2 and TRBJ2-1; D is possibly TRBD1 or TRBD2 (6 bases each). Germline CDR1 is SGHTA and CDR2 is FQGNSA. With 2 bases removed from V and 11 bases from J, the gap between germline ends came to 10 bases. This CDR3 comprises 12 residues.

The J gene is TRBJ2-7, the V gene TRBV19, with D perhaps assigned TRBD1 or TRBD2 (5 bases each). There are 15 residues in the CDR3. The V end was cut by 5 bases, the J end by 4 bases, with 18 bases between. Germline loops: CDR1 LNHDA, CDR2 SQIVND (reference sequence). CDR3 sequence reads: CASSGGPLPVYEQYF. The CDR3 nucleotides read TGTGCCAGTAGTGGGGGACCGCTCCCAGTGTACGAGCAGTACTTC. Using reference TRBV19 and TRBJ2-7 for the parts outside the CDR3, the full variable domain is DGGITQSPKYLFRKEGQNVTLSCEQNLNHDAMYWYRQDPGQGLRLIYYSQIVNDFQKGDIAEGYSVSREKKESFPLTVTSAQKNPTAFYLCASSGGPLPVYEQYFGPGTRLTVT.

The rearrangement joins TRBV28 to TRBJ2-1; D gene unclear. CDR1 and CDR2 (germline): MDHEN, SYDVKM. V lost 2 bases, J lost 6 bases, and 14 bases lay in between. The CDR3 contains 15 residues. The CDR3 region is CASSLVPTYPNEQFF. The DNA of the CDR3 is TGTGCCAGCAGTTTAGTCCCGACTTACCCCAATGAGCAGTTCTTC.

The CDR3 loop reads CASTKGRGTDTQYF. The CDR3 bases are TGTGCCAGCACCAAAGGGAGGGGCACAGATACGCAGTATTTT. The rearrangement links TRBV6-5 to TRBJ2-3; 7 bases map to TRBD2. J gave up 1 base and V 7 bases, and 5 bases lay outside the gene matches. The germline CDR1 and CDR2 sequences are MNHEY and SVGAGI. This CDR3 has 14 residues.

The V call is TRBV19, the J call TRBJ1-2; TRBD1 might be the D (6 bases). This CDR3 is 13 amino acids long. Germline V gene sequence: CDR1 LNHDA, CDR2 SQIVND (reference sequence). Deletions cut 5 bases from V and 4 bases from J, with 11 bases between. The CDR3 DNA reads TGTGCCAGTAGTCGCCGGGACACCTATGGCTACACCTTC. Translating it yields CASSRRDTYGYTF.

The chain carries TRBV6-5 and TRBJ2-3, with 10 bases that match TRBD2. This CDR3 has 15 residues. Per germline, CDR1 MNHEY and CDR2 SVGAGI. Trimming cost V 6 bases and J 1 base; bases outside gene matches: 4. The CDR3 spells CASRRLAGGTDTQYF. DNA for the CDR3: TGTGCCAGCAGACGACTAGCGGGCGGCACAGATACGCAGTATTTT.

This clone was counted once. The genes are TRBV2 and TRBJ1-2; D may be TRBD1 (5 bases). The CDR3 totals 17 residues. Germline loops: CDR1 SNHLY, CDR2 FYNNEI. V was clipped by 7 bases and J by 5 bases, with 26 bases between them. CDR3 nucleotide sequence: TGTGCCAGCACCGACTTGGGGCAGGGAATTCAGCTGTATGGCTACACCTTC. Translating gives CASTDLGQGIQLYGYTF.

V usage is TRBV29-1 and J usage is TRBJ1-5, with D possibly matching TRBD1 (5 bases). The CDR3 contains 13 residues. Between the trimmed V and J ends, which lost 3 bases and 3 bases, there was a span of 9 bases. Germline V gene data show CDR1 as SQVTM and CDR2 as ANQGSEA. The CDR3 loop is CSVEEQVNQPQHF. Written as DNA, the CDR3 is TGCAGCGTTGAGGAACAGGTCAATCAGCCCCAGCATTTT.

The chain links TRBV29-1 to TRBJ1-2, with D unclear. The CDR3 has 13 residues. Deletions cut 3 bases from V and 2 bases from J, with 10 bases between. The V gene's germline CDR1 is SQVTM and CDR2 ANQGSEA. Here the CDR3 reads CSVDKLSNYGYTF. The CDR3 DNA sequence: TGCAGCGTTGATAAACTTTCCAACTATGGCTACACCTTC. Variable domain in full (rest from reference TRBV29-1 and TRBJ1-2): SAVISQKPSRDICQRGTSLTIQCQVDSQVTMMFWYRQQPGQSLTLIATANQGSEATYESGFVIDKFPISRPNLTFSTLTVSNMSPEDSSIYLCSVDKLSNYGYTFGSGTRLTVV.

This clone came up once. This chain joins TRBV19 and TRBJ2-1; 7 bases are a match to TRBD1. Germline values: CDR1 LNHDA, CDR2 SQIVND (reference sequence). The CDR3 runs 14 residues. V shed 4 bases and J 1 base; nucleotides not matched to a gene: 1. The CDR3 here is CASSRDSSYNEQFF. CDR3 coding DNA: TGTGCCAGTAGTAGGGACAGTTCCTACAATGAGCAGTTCTTC.

Concerning this clone itself: Germline and junction disagree at one end, which may indicate a read error. The chain links TRBV9 to TRBJ2-5; possibly TRBD1 for D (5 bases). The CDR3 is 13 residues long. From germline, CDR1 is SGDLS and CDR2 YYNGEE. CDR3 DNA: TGTGCCAGCAGCGCCCATCCCCAGGGCCAGGTTGACTTC. It yields the protein CASSAHPQGQVDF.

This chain's CDR3 is CASSFGQGDTGELFF. In DNA, the CDR3 is TGCGCCAGCAGCTTCGGACAGGGCGACACCGGGGAGCTGTTTTTT. This chain joins TRBV5-1 and TRBJ2-2; TRBD1 matches 8 bases. This CDR3 has 15 amino acids. CDR1 is SGHRS, CDR2 YFSETQ, per germline. V trimming: 2 bases; J trimming: 3 bases; junction bases outside the gene matches: 3.

The CDR3 loop is CASSLGVLAGGLETQYF. DNA of the CDR3: TGTGCCAGCAGTTTGGGAGTCCTAGCGGGAGGCCTGGAGACCCAGTACTTC. This chain links TRBV28 with TRBJ2-5; 11 nucleotides align to TRBD2. The junction had 11 bases not matched to a gene; V was cut back by 3 bases and J by 5 bases. The germline gives CDR1 MDHEN, CDR2 SYDVKM. This CDR3 comprises 17 residues.

This chain joins TRBV15 and TRBJ2-5; 10 bases agree with TRBD2. Trimming took 0 bases from V and 5 from J; bases not matched to a gene: 6. The CDR3 has 16 residues. Germline loops: CDR1 LNHNV, CDR2 YYDKDF (reference sequence). The CDR3 reads CATSRDPSGSHETQYF. The CDR3 region has the DNA TGTGCCACCAGCAGAGATCCTAGCGGGAGCCATGAGACCCAGTACTTC.

The CDR3 sequence: CASSLGRAGALLSNEQFF. CDR3 sequence (DNA): TGTGCCAGCAGCTTAGGCCGAGCGGGGGCCCTCCTTAGCAATGAGCAGTTCTTC. This chain links TRBV7-9 with TRBJ2-1; 8 nucleotides align to TRBD2. The V and J ends lost 1 base and 6 bases, in that order; junction bases with no gene match: 14. The CDR3 consists of 18 residues. Per germline, CDR1 SEHNR and CDR2 FQNEAQ (reference sequence). Together with reference TRBV7-9 and TRBJ2-1, the CDR3 gives the full variable domain: DTGVSQNPRHKITKRGQNVTFRCDPISEHNRLYWYRQTLGQGPEFLTYFQNEAQLEKSRLLSDRFSAERPKGSFSTLEIQRTEQGDSAMYLCASSLGRAGALLSNEQFFGPGTRLTVL.

V gene TRBV24-1 combines with J gene TRBJ1-2; D is perhaps TRBD1 (6 bases). Trimming removed 3 bases from V and 0 bases from J, with 10 bases in between. The CDR3 is 15 residues long. The germline V gene encodes CDR1 KGHDR and CDR2 SFDVKD. CDR3 DNA: TGTGCCACCAGTGATGGACAGAACTCTAACTATGGCTACACCTTC. Its protein is CATSDGQNSNYGYTF.

The chain employs TRBV10-2 and TRBJ1-2; D ambiguous. V gave up 2 bases and J gave up 2 bases, with 6 bases separating them. Germline loops: CDR1 WSHSY, CDR2 SAAADI. The CDR3 is 13 residues long. CDR3 coding DNA: TGCGCCAGCAGTGAGCTGGGGAACTATGGCTACACCTTC. It encodes CASSELGNYGYTF.

This clone appeared a few times. The chain is built from TRBV5-5 and TRBJ1-1; no definite D call. The CDR3 runs 13 residues. Germline V gene lookup returns CDR1 SGHKS and CDR2 YYEKEE (reference sequence). V was trimmed by 1 base and J by 1 base, leaving 5 bases between them. The CDR3 loop reads CASSLTANTEAFF. CDR3 nucleotides: TGTGCCAGCAGCTTGACAGCGAACACTGAAGCTTTCTTT.

The chain links TRBV30 to TRBJ2-7; TRBD2 is a possible D gene (5 bases). There are 13 residues in the CDR3. The V end lost 1 base, the J end lost 10 bases, and 17 bases lay between the germline ends. Germline CDR1 is GTSNPN and CDR2 is SVGIG (reference sequence). CDR3 sequence reads: CAWSGPDGGSQYF. In nucleotides, the CDR3 is TGTGCCTGGAGTGGTCCGGACGGTGGGAGCCAGTACTTC.